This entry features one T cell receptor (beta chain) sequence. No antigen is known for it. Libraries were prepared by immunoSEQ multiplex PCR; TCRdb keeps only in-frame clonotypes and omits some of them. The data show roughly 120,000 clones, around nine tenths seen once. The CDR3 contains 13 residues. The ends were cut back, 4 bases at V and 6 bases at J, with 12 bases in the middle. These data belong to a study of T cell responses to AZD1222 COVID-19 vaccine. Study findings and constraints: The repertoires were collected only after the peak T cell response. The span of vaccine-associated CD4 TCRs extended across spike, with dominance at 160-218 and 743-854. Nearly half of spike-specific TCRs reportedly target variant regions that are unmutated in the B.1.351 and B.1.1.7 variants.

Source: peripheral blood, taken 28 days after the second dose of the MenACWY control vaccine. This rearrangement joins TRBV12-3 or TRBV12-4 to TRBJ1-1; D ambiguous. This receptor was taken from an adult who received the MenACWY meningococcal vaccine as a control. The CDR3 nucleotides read TGTGCCAGCAGTTCACAAACTTGGGCTGAAGCTTTCTTT. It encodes CASSSQTWAEAFF.